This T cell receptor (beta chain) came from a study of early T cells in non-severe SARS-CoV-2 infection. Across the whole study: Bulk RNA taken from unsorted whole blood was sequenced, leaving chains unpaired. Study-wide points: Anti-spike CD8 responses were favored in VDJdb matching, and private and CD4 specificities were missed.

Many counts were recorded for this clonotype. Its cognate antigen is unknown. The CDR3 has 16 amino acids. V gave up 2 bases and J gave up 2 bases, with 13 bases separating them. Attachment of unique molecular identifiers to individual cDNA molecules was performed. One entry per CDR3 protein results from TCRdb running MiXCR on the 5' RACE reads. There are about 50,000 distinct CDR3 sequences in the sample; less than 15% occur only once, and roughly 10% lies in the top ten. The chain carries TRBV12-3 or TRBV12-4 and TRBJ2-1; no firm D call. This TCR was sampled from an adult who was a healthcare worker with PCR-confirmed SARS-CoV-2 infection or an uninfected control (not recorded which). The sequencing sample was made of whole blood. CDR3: CASSLPTEPPYNEQFF. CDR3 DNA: TGTGCCAGCAGTTTACCAACCGAACCCCCCTACAATGAGCAGTTCTTC.